This TCR beta chain was recorded in a study of T cell changes during pregnancy in multiple sclerosis. The table came from immunoSEQ multiplex PCR; TCRdb's copy has only in-frame clones and leaves some out. The table has under 50,000 clones, 94% seen once. With 4 bases removed from V and 2 bases from J, the gap between germline ends came to 12 bases. The germline V gene encodes CDR1 MNHNY and CDR2 SVGAGI (reference sequence). The CDR3 consists of 15 residues. This chain connects TRBV6-6 to TRBJ2-1; D possibly corresponds to TRBD1 (5 bases). Sequences were derived from CD8+ T cells from peripheral blood mononuclear cells, sampled in the first trimester of pregnancy. The origin of this receptor is a female donor with multiple sclerosis, enrolled in a pregnancy study. The CDR3 region is CASSSLKGPYNEQFF. CDR3 bases: TGTGCCAGCAGTTCCCTGAAGGGGCCCTACAATGAGCAGTTCTTC.